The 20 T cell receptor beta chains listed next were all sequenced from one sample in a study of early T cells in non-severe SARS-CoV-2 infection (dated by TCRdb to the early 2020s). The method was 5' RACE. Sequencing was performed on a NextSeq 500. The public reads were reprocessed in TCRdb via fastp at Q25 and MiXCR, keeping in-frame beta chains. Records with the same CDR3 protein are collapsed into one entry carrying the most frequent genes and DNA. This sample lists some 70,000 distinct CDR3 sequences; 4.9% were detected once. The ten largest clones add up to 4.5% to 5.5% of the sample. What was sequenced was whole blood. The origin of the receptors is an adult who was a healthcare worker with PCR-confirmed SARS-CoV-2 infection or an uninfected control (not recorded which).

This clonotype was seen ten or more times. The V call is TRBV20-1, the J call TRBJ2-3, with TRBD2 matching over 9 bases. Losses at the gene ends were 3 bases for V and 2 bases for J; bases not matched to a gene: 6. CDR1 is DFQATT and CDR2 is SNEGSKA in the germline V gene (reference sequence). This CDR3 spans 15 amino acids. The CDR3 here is CSASDLAGVTDTQYF. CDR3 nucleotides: TGCAGTGCTAGCGACTTAGCGGGGGTCACAGATACGCAGTATTTT.

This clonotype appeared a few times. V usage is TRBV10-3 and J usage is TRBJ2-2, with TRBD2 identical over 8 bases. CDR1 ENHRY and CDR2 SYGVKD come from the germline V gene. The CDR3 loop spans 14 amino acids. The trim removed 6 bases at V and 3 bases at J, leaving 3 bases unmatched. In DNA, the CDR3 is TGTGCCATCAGCCCGGGACTAGACACCGGGGAGCTGTTTTTT. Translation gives CAISPGLDTGELFF.

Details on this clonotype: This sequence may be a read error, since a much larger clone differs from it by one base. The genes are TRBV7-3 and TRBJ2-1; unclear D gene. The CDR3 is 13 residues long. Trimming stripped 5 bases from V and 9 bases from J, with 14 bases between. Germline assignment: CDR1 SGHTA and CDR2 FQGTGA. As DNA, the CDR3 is TGTGCCAGCAGCATCGGACCTGACATTGAGCAGTTCTTC. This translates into CASSIGPDIEQFF. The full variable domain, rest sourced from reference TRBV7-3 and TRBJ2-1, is GAGVSQTPSNKVTEKGKYVELRCDPISGHTALYWYRQSLGQGPEFLIYFQGTGAADDSGLPNDRFFAVRPEGSVSTLKIQRTERGDSAVYLCASSIGPDIEQFFGPGTRLTVL.

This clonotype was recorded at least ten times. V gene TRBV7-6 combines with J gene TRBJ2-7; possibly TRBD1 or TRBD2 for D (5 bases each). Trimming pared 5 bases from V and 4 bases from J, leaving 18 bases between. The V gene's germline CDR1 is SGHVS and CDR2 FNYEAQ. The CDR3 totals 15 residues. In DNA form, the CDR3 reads TGTGCCAGCAGCCAGGGACCCGGGACGGTATACGAGCAGTACTTC. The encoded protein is CASSQGPGTVYEQYF.

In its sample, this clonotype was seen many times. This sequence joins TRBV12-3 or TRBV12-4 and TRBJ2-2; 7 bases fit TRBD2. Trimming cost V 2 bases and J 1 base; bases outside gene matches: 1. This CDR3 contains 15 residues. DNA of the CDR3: TGTGCCAGCAGTTTAAGCGGGATGAACACCGGGGAGCTGTTTTTT. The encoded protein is CASSLSGMNTGELFF.

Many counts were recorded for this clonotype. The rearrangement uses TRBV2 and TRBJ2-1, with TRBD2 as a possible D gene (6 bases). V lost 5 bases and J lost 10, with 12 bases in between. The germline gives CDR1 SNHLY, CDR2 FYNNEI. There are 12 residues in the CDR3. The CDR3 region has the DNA TGTGCCAGCAGTTTTAGCGGAGGCGAGCAGTTCTTC. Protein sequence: CASSFSGGEQFF. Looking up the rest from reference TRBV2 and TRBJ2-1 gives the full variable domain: EPEVTQTPSHQVTQMGQEVILRCVPISNHLYFYWYRQILGQKVEFLVSFYNNEISEKSEIFDDQFSVERPDGSNFTLKIRSTKLEDSAMYFCASSFSGGEQFFGPGTRLTVL.

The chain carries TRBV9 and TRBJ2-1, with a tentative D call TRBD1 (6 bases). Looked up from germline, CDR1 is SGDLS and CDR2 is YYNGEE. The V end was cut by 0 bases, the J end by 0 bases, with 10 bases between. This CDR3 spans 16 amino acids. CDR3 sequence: CASSVGGGGSYNEQFF. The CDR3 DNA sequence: TGTGCCAGCAGCGTAGGAGGGGGTGGCTCCTACAATGAGCAGTTCTTC.

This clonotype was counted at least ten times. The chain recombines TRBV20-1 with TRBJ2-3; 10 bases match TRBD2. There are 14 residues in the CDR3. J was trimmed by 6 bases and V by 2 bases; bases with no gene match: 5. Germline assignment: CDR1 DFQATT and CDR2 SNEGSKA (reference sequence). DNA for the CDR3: TGCAGTGCTAGAATGGCTAGCGGGAGCGATACGCAGTATTTT. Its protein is CSARMASGSDTQYF.

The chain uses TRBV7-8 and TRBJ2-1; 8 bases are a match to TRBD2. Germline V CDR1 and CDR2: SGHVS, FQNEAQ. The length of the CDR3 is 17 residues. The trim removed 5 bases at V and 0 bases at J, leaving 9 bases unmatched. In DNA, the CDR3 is TGTGCCAGCAGCGCAATATTAGCGGGGAGCTCCTACAATGAGCAGTTCTTC. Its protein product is CASSAILAGSSYNEQFF.

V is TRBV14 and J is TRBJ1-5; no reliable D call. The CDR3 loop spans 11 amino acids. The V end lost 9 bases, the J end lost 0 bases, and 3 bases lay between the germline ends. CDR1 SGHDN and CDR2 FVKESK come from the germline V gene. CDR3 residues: CARDSNQPQHF. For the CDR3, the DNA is TGTGCCAGGGATAGCAATCAGCCCCAGCATTTT. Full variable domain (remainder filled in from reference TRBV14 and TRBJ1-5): EAGVTQFPSHSVIEKGQTVTLRCDPISGHDNLYWYRRVMGKEIKFLLHFVKESKQDESGMPNNRFLAERTGGTYSTLKVQPAELEDSGVYFCARDSNQPQHFGDGTRLSIL.

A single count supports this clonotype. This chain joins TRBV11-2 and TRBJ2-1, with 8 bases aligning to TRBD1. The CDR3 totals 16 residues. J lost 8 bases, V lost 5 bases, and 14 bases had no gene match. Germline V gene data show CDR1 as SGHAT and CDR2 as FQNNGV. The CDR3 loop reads CASSPRGLTFIDEQFF. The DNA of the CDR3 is TGTGCCAGCAGCCCCAGGGGGCTCACGTTTATAGATGAGCAGTTCTTC.

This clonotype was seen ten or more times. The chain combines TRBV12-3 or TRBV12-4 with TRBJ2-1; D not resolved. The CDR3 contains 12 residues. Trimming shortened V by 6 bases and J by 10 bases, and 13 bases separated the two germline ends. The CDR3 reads CASRKELHEQFF. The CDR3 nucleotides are TGTGCCAGCAGAAAGGAGCTACACGAGCAGTTCTTC.

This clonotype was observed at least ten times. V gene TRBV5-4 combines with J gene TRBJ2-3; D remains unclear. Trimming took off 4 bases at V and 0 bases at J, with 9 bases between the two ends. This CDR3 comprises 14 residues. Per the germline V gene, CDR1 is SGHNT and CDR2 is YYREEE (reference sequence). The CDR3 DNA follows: TGTGCCAGCAGCCCCTTAGAGAGCACAGATACGCAGTATTTT. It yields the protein CASSPLESTDTQYF.

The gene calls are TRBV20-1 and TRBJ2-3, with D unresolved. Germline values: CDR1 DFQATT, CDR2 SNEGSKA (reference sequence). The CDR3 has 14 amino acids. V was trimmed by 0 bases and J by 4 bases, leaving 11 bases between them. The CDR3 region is CSARDRVGPDTQYF. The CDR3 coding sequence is TGCAGTGCTAGAGATCGGGTAGGCCCAGATACGCAGTATTTT.

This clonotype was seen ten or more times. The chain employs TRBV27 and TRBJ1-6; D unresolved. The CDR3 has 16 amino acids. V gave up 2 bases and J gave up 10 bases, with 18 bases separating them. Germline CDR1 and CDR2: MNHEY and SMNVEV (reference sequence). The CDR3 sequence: CASSLKKDSSRSPLHF. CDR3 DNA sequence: TGTGCCAGCAGTTTAAAAAAGGACTCCTCCCGATCACCCCTCCACTTT.

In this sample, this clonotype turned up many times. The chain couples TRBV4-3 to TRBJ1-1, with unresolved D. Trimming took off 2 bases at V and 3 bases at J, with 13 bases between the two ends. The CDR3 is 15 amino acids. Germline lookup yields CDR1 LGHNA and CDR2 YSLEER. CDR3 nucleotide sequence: TGCGCCAGCAGCCAATACGTCGAATGGGACACTGAAGCTTTCTTT. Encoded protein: CASSQYVEWDTEAFF.

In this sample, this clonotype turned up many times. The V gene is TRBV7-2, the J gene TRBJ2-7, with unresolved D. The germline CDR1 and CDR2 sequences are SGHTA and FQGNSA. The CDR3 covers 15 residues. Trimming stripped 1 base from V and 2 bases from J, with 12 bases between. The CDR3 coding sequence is TGTGCCAGCAGCTTAGTCAATCAGCCCCCCTACGAGCAGTACTTC. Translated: CASSLVNQPPYEQYF.

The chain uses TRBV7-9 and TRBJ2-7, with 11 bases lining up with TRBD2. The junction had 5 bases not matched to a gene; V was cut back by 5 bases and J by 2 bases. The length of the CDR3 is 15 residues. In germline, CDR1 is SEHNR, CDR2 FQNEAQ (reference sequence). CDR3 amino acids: CASSEGLAGAYEQYF. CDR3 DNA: TGTGCCAGCAGCGAAGGACTAGCGGGTGCCTACGAGCAGTACTTC.

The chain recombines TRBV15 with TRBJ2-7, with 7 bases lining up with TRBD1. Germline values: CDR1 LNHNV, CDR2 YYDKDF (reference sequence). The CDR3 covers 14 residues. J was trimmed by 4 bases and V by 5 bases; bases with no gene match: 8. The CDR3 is CATSPRDSRYEQYF. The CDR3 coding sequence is TGTGCCACCAGCCCCCGGGACAGCCGATACGAGCAGTACTTC.

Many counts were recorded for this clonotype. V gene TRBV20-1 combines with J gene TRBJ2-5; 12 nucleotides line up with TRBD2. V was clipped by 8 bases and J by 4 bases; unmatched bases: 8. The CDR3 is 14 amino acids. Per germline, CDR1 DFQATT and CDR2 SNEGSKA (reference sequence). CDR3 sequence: CSKKPGLAGETQYF. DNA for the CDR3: TGCAGTAAAAAACCGGGACTAGCGGGAGAGACCCAGTACTTC.